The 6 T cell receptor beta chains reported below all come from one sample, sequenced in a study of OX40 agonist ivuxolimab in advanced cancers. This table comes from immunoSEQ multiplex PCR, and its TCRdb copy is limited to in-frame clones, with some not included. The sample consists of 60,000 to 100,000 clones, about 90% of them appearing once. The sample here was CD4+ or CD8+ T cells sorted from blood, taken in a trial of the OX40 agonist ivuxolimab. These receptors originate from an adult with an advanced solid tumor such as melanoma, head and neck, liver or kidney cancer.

CDR3 sequence: CASSHPGQGAGEQFF. The DNA of the CDR3 is TGCGCCAGCAGTCATCCGGGACAGGGGGCGGGTGAGCAGTTCTTC. The rearrangement joins TRBV23-1 to TRBJ2-1; 12 bases fit TRBD1. TRBV23-1 is treated as an ORF (open reading frame) with a function not yet certain. This CDR3 contains 15 residues. With 3 bases clipped from V and 9 bases from J, the junction kept 6 bases outside the gene matches.

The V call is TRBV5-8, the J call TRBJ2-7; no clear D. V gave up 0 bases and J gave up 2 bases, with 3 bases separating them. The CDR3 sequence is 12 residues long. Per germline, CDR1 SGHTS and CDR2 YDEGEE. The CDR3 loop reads CASSLVPYEQYF. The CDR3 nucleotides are TGTGCCAGCAGCTTGGTACCCTACGAGCAGTACTTC.

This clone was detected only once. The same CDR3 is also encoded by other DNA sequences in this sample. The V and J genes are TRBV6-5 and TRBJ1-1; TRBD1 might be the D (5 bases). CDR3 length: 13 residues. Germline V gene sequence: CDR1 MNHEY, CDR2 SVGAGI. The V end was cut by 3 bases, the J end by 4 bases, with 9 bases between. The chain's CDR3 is CASSYSGGTEAFF. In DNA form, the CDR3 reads TGTGCCAGCAGTTATAGTGGGGGCACTGAAGCTTTCTTT.

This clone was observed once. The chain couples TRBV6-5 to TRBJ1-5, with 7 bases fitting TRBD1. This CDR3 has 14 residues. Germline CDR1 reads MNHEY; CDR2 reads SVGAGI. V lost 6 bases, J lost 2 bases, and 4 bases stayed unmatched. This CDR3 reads CASSNRGGNQPQHF. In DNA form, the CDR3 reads TGTGCCAGCAGCAACAGGGGAGGCAATCAGCCCCAGCATTTT.

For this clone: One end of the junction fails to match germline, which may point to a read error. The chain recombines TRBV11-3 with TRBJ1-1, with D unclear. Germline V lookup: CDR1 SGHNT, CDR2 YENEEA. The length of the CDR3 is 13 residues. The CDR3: CASSLGVNSEAFF. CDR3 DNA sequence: TGTGCCAGCAGCTTAGGGGTGAACAGTGAAGCTTTCTTT.

In DNA, the CDR3 is TGCGCCAGCAGCCAAGCTCAGGTTAGCTCCTACGAGCAGTACTTC. It is translated as CASSQAQVSSYEQYF. This rearrangement joins TRBV4-1 to TRBJ2-7; no firm D call. The germline V gene encodes CDR1 MGHRA and CDR2 YSYEKL. The CDR3 totals 15 residues. Trimming left V 1 base short and J 0 bases short, with 10 bases between.